This T cell receptor beta chain was recovered during a study of T cells in Graves' hyperthyroidism and ophthalmopathy. Turning to the study itself: Peripheral blood was obtained at initial diagnosis, preceding any treatment.

Reasons for excluding patients were uncontrolled infection, other autoimmune disease, pregnancy or lactation. Used for diagnoses were clinical symptoms, serum thyroxine and TRAb, thyroid ultrasound and orbital computed tomography. With 4 bases clipped from V and 6 bases from J, the junction kept 3 bases outside the gene matches. Germline V gene data show CDR1 as DFQATT and CDR2 as SNEGSKA (reference sequence). The CDR3 extends over 13 amino acids. This clonotype was recorded at least ten times. Regions amplified from RNA transcripts were the TCR beta CDR3 regions. The HTBI primer set served for first-round RT-PCR of the TCR CDR3. MiXCR, run by TCRdb on the multiplex PCR reads, gives a single entry per CDR3 protein. This table holds 500,000 to 700,000 distinct CDR3 sequences, approximately 15% found once.

V is TRBV20-1 and J is TRBJ1-4, with 9 positions matching TRBD1. This receptor was identified in a young woman with Graves' hyperthyroidism. Sequencing was carried out using blood. The DNA for the CDR3 is TGCAGTGCTAACCGGGACAGGGATGAAAAACTGTTTTTT. It specifies CSANRDRDEKLFF.